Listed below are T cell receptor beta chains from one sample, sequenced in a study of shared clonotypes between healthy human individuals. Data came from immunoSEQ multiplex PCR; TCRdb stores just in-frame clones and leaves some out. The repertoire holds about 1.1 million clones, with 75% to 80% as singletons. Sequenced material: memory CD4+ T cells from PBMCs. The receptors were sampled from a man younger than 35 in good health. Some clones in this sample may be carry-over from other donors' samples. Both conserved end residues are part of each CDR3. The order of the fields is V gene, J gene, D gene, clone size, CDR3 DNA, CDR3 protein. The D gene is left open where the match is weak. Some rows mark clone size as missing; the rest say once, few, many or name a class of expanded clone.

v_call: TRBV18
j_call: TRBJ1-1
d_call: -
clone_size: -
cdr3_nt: TGTGCCAGCTCACCGGGAGAAGAGGTGGCTTTCTTT
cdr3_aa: CASSPGEEVAFF

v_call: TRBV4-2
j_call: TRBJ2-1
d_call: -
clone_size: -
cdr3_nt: TGTGCCAGCAGCCAAGACGTTTTGACTTCCAATGAGCAGTTCTTC
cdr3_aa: CASSQDVLTSNEQFF

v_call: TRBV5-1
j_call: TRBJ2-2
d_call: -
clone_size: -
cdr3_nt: TGCGCCAGCACGCCTCTGGCAGGAAACACCGGGGAGCTGTTTTTT
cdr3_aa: CASTPLAGNTGELFF

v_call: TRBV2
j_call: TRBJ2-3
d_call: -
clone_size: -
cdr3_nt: TGTGCCAGCAGCCCCTCCTTTTTAACGCAGTATTTT
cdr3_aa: CASSPSFLTQYF

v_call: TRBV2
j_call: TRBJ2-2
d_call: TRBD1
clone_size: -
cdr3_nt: TGTGCCAGCAGGGGACAGGGAGAAACCGGGGAGCTGTTTTTT
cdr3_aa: CASRGQGETGELFF

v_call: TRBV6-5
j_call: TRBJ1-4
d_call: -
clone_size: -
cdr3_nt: TGTGCCAGCAGCCTACGGGGGGCATCAGGTGAAAAACTGTTTTTT
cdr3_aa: CASSLRGASGEKLFF

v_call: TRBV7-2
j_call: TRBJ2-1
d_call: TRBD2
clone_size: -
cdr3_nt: TGTGCCAGCAGCCGCCGGACTAGTAGCAATGAGCAGTTCTTC
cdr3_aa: CASSRRTSSNEQFF

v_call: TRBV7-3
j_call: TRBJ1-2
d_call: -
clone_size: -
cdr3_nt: TGTGCCAGCAGCTCCCTTTGGGGCTACACCTTC
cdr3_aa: CASSSLWGYTF

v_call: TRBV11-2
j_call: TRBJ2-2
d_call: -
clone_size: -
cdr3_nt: TGTGCCAGCAGCCCCCCCCAGAATACCGGGGAGCTGTTTTTT
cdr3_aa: CASSPPQNTGELFF

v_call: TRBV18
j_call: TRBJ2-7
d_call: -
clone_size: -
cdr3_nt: TGTGCCACTCGCCCTGCGGGGGCAGCCTACGAGCAGTACTTC
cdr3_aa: CATRPAGAAYEQYF

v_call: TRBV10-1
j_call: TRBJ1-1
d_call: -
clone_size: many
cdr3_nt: TGCGCCACAGGGGCGAGGAACACTGAAGCTTTCTTT
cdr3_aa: CATGARNTEAFF

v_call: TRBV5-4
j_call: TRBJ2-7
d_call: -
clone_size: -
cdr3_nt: TGTGCCAGCAGCCTCTGGGCCGGATACGAGCAGTACTTC
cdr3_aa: CASSLWAGYEQYF

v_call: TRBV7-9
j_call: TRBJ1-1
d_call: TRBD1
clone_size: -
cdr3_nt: TGTGCCAGCAGGTCACAGGGGTACACTGAAGCTTTCTTT
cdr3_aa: CASRSQGYTEAFF

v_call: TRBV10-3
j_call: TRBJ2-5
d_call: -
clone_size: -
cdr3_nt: TGTGCCATCAGTGAGTCCGGTGAGACCCAGTACTTC
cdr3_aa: CAISESGETQYF

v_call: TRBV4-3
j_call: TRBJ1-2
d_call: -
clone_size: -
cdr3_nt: TGCGCCAGCAGCCAAGGATATCGGCAGGGGAGAGGAGGCTACACCTTC
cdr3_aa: CASSQGYRQGRGGYTF

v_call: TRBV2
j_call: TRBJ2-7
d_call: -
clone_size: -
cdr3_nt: TGTGCCAGCAGTGATTGGGTTGAGAAGCAGTACTTC
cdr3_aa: CASSDWVEKQYF